This TCR beta chain was profiled in a study of T cells in Graves' hyperthyroidism and ophthalmopathy (dated by TCRdb to about 2019). In the study overall: Peripheral blood samples were taken at the time of initial diagnosis, prior to any treatment. An independent validation cohort of under 20 hyperthyroidism patients and about 15 patients who later progressed to ophthalmopathy tested prospective prediction of ophthalmopathy. A discovery cohort of fewer than 110 patients, about 44 with Graves' ophthalmopathy and 55 to 60 with stable Graves' hyperthyroidism, was used to find distinguishing TCR V-J signatures. The roughly 99 discovery patients were divided at random into training and test sets in a 7:3 ratio. In addition, the study compared T-cell repertoires in thyroid tissue and in blood from several Graves' hyperthyroidism patients. Following sampling, methimazole starting at 30 mg daily was given to hyperthyroidism patients, and high-dose intravenous methylprednisolone was given to ophthalmopathy patients. The paper reports TCR Vbeta CDR3 sequencing of approximately 140 peripheral blood samples: 40 to 45 ophthalmopathy, around 80 hyperthyroidism and around 17 progressor patients.

Ophthalmopathy patients had moderately to severely active disease, Clinical Activity Score of at least 3, NOSPECS grade of at least 4, and duration under 3 months. Exclusion was applied to patients with uncontrolled infections, other autoimmune diseases, pregnancy or lactation. Diagnoses relied on clinical symptoms, serum thyroxine and TRAb, thyroid ultrasound and orbital computed tomography. PBMCs were isolated from roughly 10 ml of fresh peripheral blood by Ficoll-Paque density gradient centrifugation. Total RNA was extracted with Trizol reagent, and quality was checked on an Agilent 2100 Bioanalyzer. This clonotype was counted ten times or more. It has no known antigen specificity. Qualities for individual bases were not recorded, and no much larger clone is one base off. The TCR beta CDR3 regions were amplified from RNA transcripts. The TCR CDR3 was subjected to a first round of RT-PCR using the HTBI primer set and the Qiagen OneStep RT-PCR kit. A second multiplex PCR round built the libraries, followed by size selection and purification. Libraries were sequenced paired-end with 100 bp reads on an Illumina HiSeq2000. As for how the authors treated the data: SOAPnuke was used to process the raw data, with reads discarded if the reads contained adapters or uncalled bases, had a mean Phred below 15, or lacked an exact constant-primer or identifier match. High-quality paired reads were merged using COPE v1.2.5, and each unique nucleotide sequence was defined as a clonotype. MiTCR v1.1 was used to align clonotypes to the IMGT TRBV, TRBD and TRBJ reference segments. Analysis was restricted to V-J combinations with a frequency above 0.0001, which covered 98% to 99.2% of repertoires. A TCS score was defined as the ratio between F50 (clonal expansion) and ExV (chaos), using BLOSUM62-based TCRdist between CDR3 peptides within each V-J. Welch's t-statistics and random forest reduced some 510 V-J features to 10 to 15, which were used in a naive Bayes classifier (R e1071). TCRdb passed the public sequencing reads through fastp at Q25 and MiXCR, retaining productive beta sequences. Under each unique CDR3 protein, matching rows form one entry showing the most common genes and DNA. TCRdb's processing, not the authors' own work, is the source of the V and J calls. The sample profile shows nearly 600,000 distinct CDR3 sequences; 13% to 15% of them were found once. The ten largest clones take up approximately 6.4% of the sample.

The CDR3 starts with the cysteine, ends with the phenylalanine, and has 14 residues. Here the CDR3 DNA is all that survives: 42 bases in frame from base 1. The germline V gene (reference sequence) provides CDR1 DFQATT and CDR2 SNEGSKA. The germline V and J ends show losses of 1 base and 0 bases respectively, and no gene match explains 2 bases of the junction. Here is what the overall study found, with its caveats: A 13 V-J signature model separated ophthalmopathy from stable hyperthyroidism, with around 90% sensitivity and 81.08% specificity in cross-validation and 80%/75% in testing. Blood samples also contained most of the expanded thyroid clonotypes (frequency above 0.001), which suggests that blood repertoires may reflect thyroid immune responses. Sample size was not statistically predetermined, and blinding of investigators to group allocation was not performed. In validation, the model predicted progression to ophthalmopathy with roughly 70% sensitivity and approximately 78% specificity, a median of 6.5 months before onset.

Recombination connected TRBV20-1 to TRBJ2-7, and 8 junctional nucleotides match TRBD1. This TCR came from a woman aged 18-29 years with Graves' ophthalmopathy. Sequences were obtained from blood. The DNA reads TGCAGTGCTAGAGGTCAGGGGGCCTCCTACGAGCAGTACTTC. Its translation reads: CSARGQGASYEQYF.